This T cell receptor beta chain originates from a study of cytomegalovirus exposure and HLA in healthy donors (dated by TCRdb to between 2016 and 2019). For context, the study as a whole: An earlier analysis of several hundred of the donors reported 250 to 350 Gb of sequence data and around 120 million unique TCR beta sequences from 150 million to 200 million T cells. Among the roughly 400 genotyped donors, more than 70% belonged to the genetic ancestry cluster associated with self-reported Caucasian donors. Typing coverage differed by locus: A, B, C, DRB1 and DQB1 were typed in roughly 629-630 donors, DQA1 in approximately 520, DPA1 in 600 to 610, and DPB1 in 472. The study used immunosequencing to profile the T cell repertoires of approximately 690 subjects and linked those repertoires to cytomegalovirus serostatus. In an earlier analysis of roughly 580 of the donors, high-throughput TCR beta sequencing was used to judge whether each TCR beta V gene segment behaved as functional or pseudogenic. Every repertoire in the discovery cohort had been generated on one and the same sequencing platform. Both class I and class II loci were covered by HLA typing, at four-digit resolution. Because of strong linkage in the cohort, roughly five DR-DQ haplotypes were treated as single units for association and clustering. A later genetic analysis took genome-wide SNP genotypes for about 60% of the roughly 670 donors and used that subset as a discovery cohort. A later analysis re-examined previously published TCR beta repertoires from 500 to 700 donors and added high-resolution HLA genotyping to investigate patterns of TCR occurrence. About 280 gigabases of sequencing data and around 90 million unique TCR sequences made up an early release that covered approximately 650 HLA-typed donors. Donor age, sex, ethnicity and CMV serostatus were compiled alongside the repertoire data. The aim of the study was to test whether cataloging public T cell receptors could identify signatures of past pathogen exposure. To predict cytomegalovirus infection status, the study combined high-throughput TCR immunosequencing, statistical association of individual TCRs with disease status, and machine learning. Along with the approximately 600-subject first cohort, a separate validation cohort of over a hundred different subjects was used. Rather than using new phenotypic data, the later analysis identified candidate immune exposures from TCR beta sequences and from how often those sequences occurred across donors. Among a few hundred genotyped donors of the cohort, an average of 235,054 unique TCR beta nucleotide sequences were sequenced per donor, roughly 18% of them non-productive.

Concerning this clone: Its binding antigen is unknown. Base quality data are lacking; no much larger clone is found one base away.

Libraries were built with the immunoSEQ multiplex PCR assay. For the multiplex PCR, a mixture combining 60 forward primers for TCR Vbeta segments and 13 reverse primers for TCR Jbeta segments was used. The CDR3 region of rearranged TCR beta genes was amplified from genomic DNA with a multiplex PCR assay. Amplified TCR beta libraries were sequenced as 87-base-pair reads on the Illumina HiSeq System. Per the authors' processing: A later analysis tallied around 82 million unique TCR beta chains across the approximately 670 repertoires, and roughly 11 million of those chains were shared by two or more donors. Raw reads were error-corrected and collapsed into unique sequences with a nearest-neighbor algorithm that merged closely related sequences to remove PCR and sequencing errors. To assign V, D and J gene segments, CDR3 sequences were aligned to IMGT reference sequences. Each retained sequence needed at least a six-nucleotide match to both a V gene segment and a J gene segment. Rearrangements were classified as productive when the CDR3 lacked stop codons and remained in frame with V and J, and all other rearrangements were classified as non-productive. CDR3 was defined by IMGT convention, running from the second conserved V-encoded cysteine to the conserved J-encoded phenylalanine. In an earlier analysis of just under 600 of the donors, sequences lacking an unambiguous match to a single V gene segment were excluded. In an earlier analysis of some 590 of the donors, V segments were called functional above 56.7% productive rearrangements and were called segregating when the between-donor standard deviation exceeded 5%. A statistical classification framework was developed to diagnose cytomegalovirus status using the catalog of TCR beta chain sequences. In a later analysis, TCR nucleotide sequences were compared against IMGT/GENE-DB human TR gene sequences so that V and J genes could be assigned. A later analysis assigned CDR3 sequences and most-parsimonious VDJ recombination scenarios with the TCRdist pipeline. A later analysis defined each TCR beta chain by its CDR3 amino acid sequence plus V-gene family, and excluded reads lacking a unique V-gene family. As a way to deal with suspected cross-contamination and a sequencing artifact, a later analysis dropped hundreds of nucleotide sequences that were highly shared and had low generation probability. A later analysis calculated a clonal expansion index for each public chain from normalized within-repertoire ranks of inferred template counts. In a later analysis, generation probabilities were computed using a VDJ recombination model fitted to out-of-frame rearrangements, and the results were checked against IGoR. In a later analysis, TCR-TCR, TCR-HLA and TCR-CMV co-occurrence was scored with hypergeometric tests, and a repertoire-size bias correction was applied to TCR pairs. A later analysis estimated false discovery rates by permuting HLA or CMV assignments 20 times. In a later analysis, co-occurring TCRs were grouped with DBSCAN, and TCRdist sequence similarity was added when clustering was performed within HLA-allele-positive subsets. Co-occurrence clustering excluded repertoires with fewer than 30,000 or more than 120,000 public chains, plus five with anomalous nucleotide sharing. Sourced from immuneACCESS, this table was stored by TCRdb with only in-frame sequences that have V and J called. A share of the clones is absent; for the studies checked, an unresolved V gene accounts for under half, and the remainder has no known explanation. V and J calls and clone size follow that table, whereas D and trimming were derived from the DNA. For this sample the table gives 150,000 to 200,000 clones, of which about 77% were detected only once. The ten largest clones add up to around 2.3% of the sample.

The germline V gene (reference sequence) gives CDR1 as LNHDA and CDR2 as SQIVND. From the cysteine through the phenylalanine, the CDR3 covers 11 amino acids. The entry retains the CDR3 DNA only, 33 bases that are in frame from base 1. Trimming costs V 5 bases and J 5 bases, and their ends lie 5 bases apart. The cohort consisted of more than 650 healthy bone marrow donors. At the time of sampling, every cohort member was nominally healthy, though immune exposures that went unrecorded were likely present. The donor tested CMV seropositive, placing the donor among the 250 to 350 seropositive members of the cohort. A peripheral blood sample was collected from each donor, and TCR beta sequencing was performed on peripheral blood mononuclear cells. Genomic DNA was extracted from the blood cell samples with the Qiagen DNeasy Blood Extraction Kit. Here is what the overall study found, with its caveats: Presence/absence analyses assumed roughly uniform sequencing depth across donors, an assumption that may not hold. A cluster of highly shared sequence variants was judged likely to represent a technical artifact of the sequencing pipeline. Some IMGT-functional V segments, including TRBV6-2 and TRBV6-3, could not be distinguished by the 87-base-pair reads and were therefore excluded. A later analysis found that TCR association rates varied across HLA loci, with DRB1 alleles showing the most associated TCRs and HLA-C alleles the fewest. The cohort was sequenced for TCR beta chains only, and without alpha or paired-chain data the features that could be detected were limited. Compared with the roughly 710-donor mean, donors in an Asian-associated ancestry cluster had fewer N-insertions in productive TCRs, according to a later genetic analysis. A later analysis found that HLA-associated TCR beta chains were more clonally expanded and had lower generation probabilities than equally common non-associated chains. When HLA alleles, especially DR and DQ, strongly co-occurred, TCR associations were difficult to assign to individual alleles. The only immune exposure information available for the cohort was CMV serostatus. In a later analysis, several top co-occurrence clusters were reported to appear linked to parvovirus B19, influenza, CMV and Epstein-Barr virus. Because HLA typing was unavailable for some donors at each locus, only the typed subset was used in association tests. In vitro tests confirmed that three of the cytomegalovirus-associated TCR beta chains recognize cytomegalovirus antigens. It was suggested by the authors that the approach could potentially be generalized to other disease states and immunological phenotypes. A further reported finding was that TCR beta sequences accurately predicted the HLA-A and HLA-B alleles for most subjects in the first cohort. At a false discovery rate of 0.05, a later analysis linked around 15,000 TCR beta sequences to specific HLA alleles. In a later genetic analysis, a missense DCLRE1C variant was associated with V-gene and J-gene trimming of TCR beta chains, and the association was replicated in an independent cohort. In a later analysis, most CMV-associated TCR beta chains were found to appear HLA-restricted, with HLA associations seemingly driven largely by CMV exposure. In an earlier analysis of over 550 of the donors, most TCR beta V segments were observed in productive rearrangements about 87% or about 30% of the time, broadly matching IMGT annotations. Cytomegalovirus status was reported to be diagnosed by the classifier with high specificity and sensitivity in both the original and validation cohorts. The study listed 170 or so TCR beta chains as associated with cytomegalovirus. Linkage disequilibrium might explain the correlated functional status among segregating V segments, but an unknown experimental factor could not be ruled out. Because counts were too low, seventeen rarely observed V segments, including chromosome 9 orphons, were left out of the earlier analysis of about 620 of the donors. Most TCR sequences were seen in very few donors, while some public TCRs were found in many individuals.

Specimen: PBMCs. In this chain, TRBV19 is recombined with TRBJ2-3; the D gene lacks a confident call. This TCR was recovered from a woman in her thirties in good health and CMV-seropositive. The CDR3 reads as follows: CASSVGDTQYF. The nucleotide sequence reads as follows: TGTGCCAGTAGTGTCGGAGATACGCAGTATTTT. With the rest looked up from the reference TRBV19 and TRBJ2-3 genes rather than sequenced, the full variable domain is DGGITQSPKYLFRKEGQNVTLSCEQNLNHDAMYWYRQDPGQGLRLIYYSQIVNDFQKGDIAEGYSVSREKKESFPLTVTSAQKNPTAFYLCASSVGDTQYFGPGTRLTVL.